These 10 T cell receptor beta chains were all obtained from the same sample, sequenced in a study of T cell responses to AZD1222 COVID-19 vaccine. The protocol was immunoSEQ multiplex PCR, while the TCRdb copy is restricted to in-frame clones and leaves out a portion. The sample includes roughly 140,000 clones, about 88% of them seen just once. The sample in question was peripheral blood, obtained 28 days after the second AZD1222 dose. Receptor source: an adult who received the AZD1222 COVID-19 vaccine.

This clone was observed a handful of times. The J gene is TRBJ1-5, the V gene TRBV5-5; D ambiguous. V lost 3 bases to trimming and J lost 2 bases, with 9 bases between them. The length of the CDR3 is 14 residues. CDR1 and CDR2 from the germline V gene are SGHKS and YYEKEE (reference sequence). Here the CDR3 DNA reads TGTGCCAGCAGCTCCATGGCGGGCAATCAGCCCCAGCATTTT. The encoded protein is CASSSMAGNQPQHF.

The chain is built from TRBV28 and TRBJ1-4; D ambiguous. V shed 8 bases and J shed 2 bases, with 9 bases lying between them. The CDR3 contains 13 residues. Germline CDR1 reads MDHEN; CDR2 reads SYDVKM. The CDR3 region is CASSRSTNEKLFF. CDR3 coding DNA: TGTGCCAGCTCCAGGTCCACTAATGAAAAACTGTTTTTT.

The chain employs TRBV3-1 (or the pseudogene TRBV3-2) and TRBJ1-2; 7 nucleotides agree with TRBD1. Per germline, CDR1 LGHDT and CDR2 YNNKEL (reference sequence). The CDR3 runs to 15 residues. J lost 7 bases, V lost 6 bases, and 14 bases had no gene match. DNA for the CDR3: TGTGCCAGCAGACACCACGGACAGGCCTCGGGTGGCTACACCTTC. Encoded protein: CASRHHGQASGGYTF.

The chain recombines TRBV11-2 with TRBJ1-1; D gene uncertain. The V gene's germline CDR1 is SGHAT and CDR2 FQNNGV. The CDR3 is 13 amino acids. V dropped 3 bases and J dropped 0 bases, with 5 bases sitting between them. In nucleotides, the CDR3 is TGTGCCAGCAGCTTCCAGCTGAACACTGAAGCTTTCTTT. It encodes CASSFQLNTEAFF.

Remarks on this clone: One junction end does not reproduce the germline sequence, and a read error may be involved. The chain joins TRBV7-2 to TRBJ1-2, with D perhaps TRBD1 (6 bases). The CDR3 is 14 residues long. CDR1 and CDR2 from the germline V gene are SGHTA and FQGNSA. Here the CDR3 reads CASSSGAALGGRSF. The CDR3 DNA follows: TGTGCCAGCAGCTCAGGGGCAGCGCTGGGGGGCCGGTCCTTC. Full variable domain (rest looked up from reference TRBV7-2 and TRBJ1-2): GAGVSQSPSNKVTEKGKDVELRCDPISGHTALYWYRQSLGQGLEFLIYFQGNSAPDKSGLPSDRFSAERTGGSVSTLTIQRTQQEDSAVYLCASSSGAALGGRSFGSGTRLTVV.

This sequence joins TRBV5-6 and TRBJ1-3, with D unresolved. CDR3 length equals 18 residues. Trimming took 1 base from V and 0 from J, leaving 17 bases between them. CDR1 and CDR2 (germline): SGHDT, YYEEEE. The CDR3 DNA sequence: TGTGCCAGCAGCTTGTGGTTAGTACGGACCCCCTCTGGAAACACCATATATTTT. Translating it yields CASSLWLVRTPSGNTIYF.

This chain connects TRBV2 to TRBJ1-5; possibly TRBD1 for D (6 bases). Trimming shortened V by 9 bases and J by 4 bases, and 16 bases separated the two germline ends. Germline V gene lookup returns CDR1 SNHLY and CDR2 FYNNEI. This CDR3 has 14 residues. The CDR3: CARGGNTLNQPQHF. Here the CDR3 DNA reads TGTGCCAGAGGGGGGAACACTCTAAATCAGCCCCAGCATTTT.

This clone was found many times. The V call is TRBV6-5, the J call TRBJ2-7; D is perhaps TRBD1 or TRBD2 (5 bases each). Trimming stripped 9 bases from V and 5 bases from J, with 17 bases between. The CDR3 is 13 residues long. Germline V lookup: CDR1 MNHEY, CDR2 SVGAGI. The CDR3 here is CASSKGFSDEQYF. The CDR3 nucleotides read TGTGCCAGTTCTAAGGGGTTTAGCGACGAGCAGTACTTC.

This chain uses TRBV6-6 with TRBJ1-5, with D uncertain. The end of the DNA is better explained by TRBJ2-3, so the J call may be wrong. CDR1 is MNHNY, CDR2 SVGAGI, per germline (reference sequence). CDR3 length: 13 residues. CDR3 in amino acids: CASLGDLNQPQYF. The CDR3 nucleotides are TGTGCCAGCCTGGGTGACCTCAATCAGCCCCAGTATTTT.

The chain carries TRBV7-6 and TRBJ1-3; 9 positions match TRBD1. J was trimmed by 0 bases and V by 6 bases; bases with no gene match: 9. Germline V gene data show CDR1 as SGHVS and CDR2 as FNYEAQ. This CDR3 has 17 amino acids. The CDR3 DNA sequence: TGTGCCAGCAGACCTACCGGGACAGGGTTCTCTGGAAACACCATATATTTT. Amino acids: CASRPTGTGFSGNTIYF.